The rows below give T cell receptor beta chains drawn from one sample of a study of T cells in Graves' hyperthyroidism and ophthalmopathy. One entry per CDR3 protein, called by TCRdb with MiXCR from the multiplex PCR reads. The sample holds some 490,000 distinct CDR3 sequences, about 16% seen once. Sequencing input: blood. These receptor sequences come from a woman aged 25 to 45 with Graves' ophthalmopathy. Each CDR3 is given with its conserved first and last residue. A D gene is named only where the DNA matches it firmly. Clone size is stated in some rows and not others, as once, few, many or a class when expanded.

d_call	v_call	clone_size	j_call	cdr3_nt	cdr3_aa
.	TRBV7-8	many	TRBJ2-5	TGTGCCAGCAGCGGGCGGGACACTTCCCAAGAGACCCAGTACTTC	CASSGRDTSQETQYF
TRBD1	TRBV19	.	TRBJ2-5	TGTGCCAGTGGGCAGGGGGTTGGGGAGACCCAGTACTTC	CASGQGVGETQYF
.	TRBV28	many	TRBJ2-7	TGTGCCAGCAGTTCCCCGGCGCAGGGCGGCGACGAGCAGTACTTC	CASSSPAQGGDEQYF
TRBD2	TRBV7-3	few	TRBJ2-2	TGTGCCAGCAGCTTAAACCCGGGGCTAGCGGGTTTTGGTAGCGGGGAGCTGTTTTTT	CASSLNPGLAGFGSGELFF
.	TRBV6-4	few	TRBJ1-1	TGTGCCAGCAGTGACTCGGGAGGGAGCACTGAAGCTTTCTTT	CASSDSGGSTEAFF
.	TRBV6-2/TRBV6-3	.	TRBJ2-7	TGTGCCAGCAGATGGTCCTACGAGCAGTACTTC	CASRWSYEQYF
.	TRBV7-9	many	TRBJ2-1	TGTGCCAGCAGCCCGCGGGACGGGAGCTCCTACAATGAGCAGTTCTTC	CASSPRDGSSYNEQFF
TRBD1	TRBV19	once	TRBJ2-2	TGTGCCAGTAGTTCATTGACAGGGGCGTTGTTTGGGGACACCGGGGAGCTGTTTTTT	CASSSLTGALFGDTGELFF
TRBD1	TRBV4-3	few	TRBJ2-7	TGCGCCAGCAGCCAAGTTGTCAATCCCGGGACAGGGGAATACGAGCAGTACTTC	CASSQVVNPGTGEYEQYF
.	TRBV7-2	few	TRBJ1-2	TGTGCCAGCAGCTTAGCTCCCAGAGGGTTCGGTGGCTACACCTTC	CASSLAPRGFGGYTF
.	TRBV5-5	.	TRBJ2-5	TGTGCCAGCAGCTTGGAGGTCGGGAAAAAAGAGACCCAGTACTTC	CASSLEVGKKETQYF
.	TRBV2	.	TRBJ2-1	TGTGCCAGCAGGCTTCTGACTTGTATCTTC	CASRLLTCIF
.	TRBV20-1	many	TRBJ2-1	TGCAGTGCTATAAGACTAGTGTTTATTGAAGACAATGAGCAGTTCTTC	CSAIRLVFIEDNEQFF
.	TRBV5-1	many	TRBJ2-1	TGCGCCAGCAGCTTGGGGAGCTCGTCCTACAATGAGCAGTTCTTC	CASSLGSSSYNEQFF
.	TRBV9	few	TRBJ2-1	TGTGCCAGCAGCGTCAGAAACAATGAGCAGTTCTTC	CASSVRNNEQFF
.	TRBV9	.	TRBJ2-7	TGTGCCAGCAGCGTAGATCCCTCGGGGCACGAGCAGTACTTC	CASSVDPSGHEQYF
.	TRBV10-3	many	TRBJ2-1	TGTGCCTTAAGACCTCCGAGTGGTGAGCAGTTCTTC	CALRPPSGEQFF
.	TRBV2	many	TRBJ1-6	TGTGCCAGCAGTGAACCCCCCTTCGGCTCACCCCTCCACTTT	CASSEPPFGSPLHF
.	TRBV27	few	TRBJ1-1	TGTGCCACCTTTTCGAGCAGGGTGAACACTGAAGCTTTCTTT	CATFSSRVNTEAFF
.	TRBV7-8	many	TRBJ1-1	TGTGCCAGCAGCCCCGATGGGGGGCTCCTCGCCACTGAAGCTTTCTTT	CASSPDGGLLATEAFF
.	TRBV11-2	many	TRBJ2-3	TGTGCCAGCAGCCTACCAGAGGGAGATACGCAGTATTTT	CASSLPEGDTQYF
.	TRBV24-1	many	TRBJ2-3	TGTGCCACCAGTGATTCTCTAGCAGATACGCAGTATTTT	CATSDSLADTQYF
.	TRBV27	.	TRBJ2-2	TGTGCCAGCAGTTTATTCGGGGGGCCCGCCGGGGAGCTGTTTTTT	CASSLFGGPAGELFF
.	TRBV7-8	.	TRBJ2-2	TGTGCCAGCAGCCTACGACAGAGGTCGGGCACCGGGGAGCTGTTTTTT	CASSLRQRSGTGELFF
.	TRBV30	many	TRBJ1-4	TGTGCCTGGAGTGTAATCGTCGGTTCACGGGAAAAACTGTTTTTT	CAWSVIVGSREKLFF
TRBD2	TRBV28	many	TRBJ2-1	TGTGCCAGCAGATTATTGGACGGGGGGGCGCGGAATGAGCAGTTCTTC	CASRLLDGGARNEQFF
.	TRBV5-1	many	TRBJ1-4	TGCGCCAGCAGCTTGGTGGGTCTCGCAACTAATGAAAAACTGTTTTTT	CASSLVGLATNEKLFF
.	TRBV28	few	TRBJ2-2	TGTGCCAGCAAGGGGCGTGGAGGTGGAGGATATTTCTATAACACCGGGGAGCTGTTTTTT	CASKGRGGGGYFYNTGELFF
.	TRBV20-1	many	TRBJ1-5	TGCAGTGCTAGAGATCATTTGGGAAGCGGCAATCAGCCCCAGCATTTT	CSARDHLGSGNQPQHF
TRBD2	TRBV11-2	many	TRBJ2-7	TGTGCCAGCAGCTTAGATCGTGGGACTAATTACGAGCAGTACTTC	CASSLDRGTNYEQYF
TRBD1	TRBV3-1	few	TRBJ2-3	TGTGCCAGCTGTTACAGGGGGGCAGATACGCAGTATTTT	CASCYRGADTQYF